This T cell receptor (beta chain) was captured in a study of PD-1 blockade in classical Hodgkin lymphoma. The germline V gene has CDR1 SGHTA and CDR2 FQGNSA. V trimming: 1 base; J trimming: 3 bases; junction bases outside the gene matches: 14. The CDR3 is 18 amino acids. As concerns this clone: Antigen unknown.

Produced via immunoSEQ multiplex PCR; TCRdb's table is partial and in-frame only. The sample records about 51,000 clones, around 80% being singletons. Overall study results and limits: Baseline diversity in complete responders resembled that of newly diagnosed patients.

Noted time point: cycle 4 day 1 (C4D1), after six to seven weeks of nivolumab. Every patient had relapsed following autologous stem cell transplantation, and cohorts differed in brentuximab vedotin exposure. The origin of this receptor is a human donor with classical Hodgkin lymphoma. This chain joins TRBV7-2 and TRBJ1-2; 7 nucleotides agree with TRBD1. The material sequenced was peripheral blood mononuclear cells (PBMCs), taken before the fourth cycle of nivolumab. The CDR3, as DNA: TGTGCCAGCAGCTTAGTTCCCGGACTGCCCGGGACAGACTATGGCTACACCTTC. Protein: CASSLVPGLPGTDYGYTF.